This T cell receptor (beta chain) was sequenced during a study of cytomegalovirus exposure and HLA in healthy donors. Germline CDR1 is MNHEY and CDR2 is SMNVEV (reference sequence). V was clipped by 4 bases and J by 4 bases, with 7 bases between them. CDR3 length: 13 residues. The study ran its PCR with 60 Vbeta and 13 Jbeta primers. Produced via immunoSEQ multiplex PCR; TCRdb's table is partial and in-frame only. Among approximately 160,000 clones listed, less than 85% were seen once. This chain uses TRBV27 with TRBJ2-2; D gene uncertain. This clonotype originated in a man younger than 30 in good health and CMV-seronegative. The sample comprised PBMCs. The CDR3 coding sequence is TGTGCCAGCAGTTGGGCAGCCACCGGGGAGCTGTTTTTT. It codes for CASSWAATGELFF.